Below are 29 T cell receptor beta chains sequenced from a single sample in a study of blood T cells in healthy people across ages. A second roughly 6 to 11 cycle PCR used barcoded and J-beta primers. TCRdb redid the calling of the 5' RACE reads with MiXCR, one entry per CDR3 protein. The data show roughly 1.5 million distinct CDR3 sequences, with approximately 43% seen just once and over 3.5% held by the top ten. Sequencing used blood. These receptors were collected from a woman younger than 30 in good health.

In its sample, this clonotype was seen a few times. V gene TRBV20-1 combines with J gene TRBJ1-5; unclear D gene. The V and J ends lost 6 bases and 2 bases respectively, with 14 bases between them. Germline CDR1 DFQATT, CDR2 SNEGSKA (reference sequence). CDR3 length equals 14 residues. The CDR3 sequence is CSATVFVGNQPQHF. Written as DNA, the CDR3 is TGCAGTGCCACCGTATTCGTCGGCAATCAGCCCCAGCATTTT.

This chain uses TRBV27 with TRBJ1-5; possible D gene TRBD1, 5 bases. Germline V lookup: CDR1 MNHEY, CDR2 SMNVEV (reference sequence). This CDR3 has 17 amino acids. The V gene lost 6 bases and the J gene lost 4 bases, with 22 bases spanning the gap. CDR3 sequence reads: CASSRDAGGTQNQPQHF. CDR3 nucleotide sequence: TGTGCCAGCAGCCGGGACGCTGGGGGAACACAGAATCAGCCCCAGCATTTT.

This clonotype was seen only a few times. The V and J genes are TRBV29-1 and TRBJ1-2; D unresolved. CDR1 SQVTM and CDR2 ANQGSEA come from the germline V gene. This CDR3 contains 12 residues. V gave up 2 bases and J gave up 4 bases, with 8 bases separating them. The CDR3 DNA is TGCAGCGTTGAACTCAGGCCCTATGGCTACACCTTC. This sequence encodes CSVELRPYGYTF.

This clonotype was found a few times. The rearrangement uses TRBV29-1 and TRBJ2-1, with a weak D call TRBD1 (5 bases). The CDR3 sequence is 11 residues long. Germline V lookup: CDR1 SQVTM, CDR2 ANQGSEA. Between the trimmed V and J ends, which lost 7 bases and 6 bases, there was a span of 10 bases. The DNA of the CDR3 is TGCAGCGCATATCAGGGCAATGAGCAGTTCTTC. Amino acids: CSAYQGNEQFF.

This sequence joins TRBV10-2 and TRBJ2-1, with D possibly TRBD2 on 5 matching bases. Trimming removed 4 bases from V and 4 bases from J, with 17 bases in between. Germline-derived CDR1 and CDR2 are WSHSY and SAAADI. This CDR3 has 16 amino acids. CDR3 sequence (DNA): TGCGCCAGCAGTGTGAACAGACGAGCGGAATACAATGAGCAGTTCTTC. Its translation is CASSVNRRAEYNEQFF.

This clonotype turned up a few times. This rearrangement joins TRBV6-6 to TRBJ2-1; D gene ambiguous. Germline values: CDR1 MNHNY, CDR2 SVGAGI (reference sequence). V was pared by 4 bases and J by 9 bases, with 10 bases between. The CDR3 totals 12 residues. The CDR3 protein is CASSSLVGEQFF. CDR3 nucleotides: TGTGCCAGCAGTTCATTAGTCGGTGAGCAGTTCTTC.

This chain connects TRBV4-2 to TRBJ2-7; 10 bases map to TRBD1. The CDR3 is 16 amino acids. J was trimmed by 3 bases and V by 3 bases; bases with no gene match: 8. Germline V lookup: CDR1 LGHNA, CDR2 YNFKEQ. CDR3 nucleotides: TGTGCCAGCAGCCAGTTTCAGGACAGGGGGTTCTACGAGCAGTACTTC. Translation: CASSQFQDRGFYEQYF.

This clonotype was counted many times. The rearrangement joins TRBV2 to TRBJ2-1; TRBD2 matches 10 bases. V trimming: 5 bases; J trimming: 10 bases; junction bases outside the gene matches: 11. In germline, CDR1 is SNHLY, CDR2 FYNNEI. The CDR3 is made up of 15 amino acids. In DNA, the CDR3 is TGTGCCAGCAGTTGGGTAGCGGGGGGTATCGGGGAGCAGTTCTTC. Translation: CASSWVAGGIGEQFF.

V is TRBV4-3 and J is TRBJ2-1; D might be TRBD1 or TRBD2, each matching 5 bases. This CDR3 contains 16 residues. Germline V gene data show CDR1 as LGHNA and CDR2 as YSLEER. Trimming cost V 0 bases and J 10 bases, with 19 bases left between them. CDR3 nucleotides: TGCGCCAGCAGCCAAGATCGGGACGGGATCTCCTACGAGCAGTTCTTC. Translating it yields CASSQDRDGISYEQFF.

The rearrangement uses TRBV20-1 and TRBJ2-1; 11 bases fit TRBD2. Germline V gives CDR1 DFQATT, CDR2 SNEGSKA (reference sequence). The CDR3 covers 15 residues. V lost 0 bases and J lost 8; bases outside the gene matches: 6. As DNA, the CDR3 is TGCAGTGCTAGAGATCGACTAGCGGGGAGCGATGAGCAGTTCTTC. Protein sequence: CSARDRLAGSDEQFF.

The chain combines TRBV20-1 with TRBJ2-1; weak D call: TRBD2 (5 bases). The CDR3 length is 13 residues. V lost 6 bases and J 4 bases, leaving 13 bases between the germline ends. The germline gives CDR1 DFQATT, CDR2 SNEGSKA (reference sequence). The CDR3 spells CSADVGGYNEQFF. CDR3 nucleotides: TGCAGTGCGGACGTTGGAGGTTACAATGAGCAGTTCTTC.

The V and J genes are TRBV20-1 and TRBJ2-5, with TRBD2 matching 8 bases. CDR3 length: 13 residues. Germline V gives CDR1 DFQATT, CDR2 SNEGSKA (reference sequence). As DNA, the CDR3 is TGCAGCCCTAAAGCAGCGGGAGAAGAGACCCAGTACTTC. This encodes CSPKAAGEETQYF.

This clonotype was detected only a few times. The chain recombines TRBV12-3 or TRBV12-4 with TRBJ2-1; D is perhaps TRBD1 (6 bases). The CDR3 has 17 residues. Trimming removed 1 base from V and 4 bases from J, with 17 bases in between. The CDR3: CASSLGSAGTLYNEQFF. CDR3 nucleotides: TGTGCCAGCAGTTTAGGGTCCGCCGGGACACTTTACAATGAGCAGTTCTTC.

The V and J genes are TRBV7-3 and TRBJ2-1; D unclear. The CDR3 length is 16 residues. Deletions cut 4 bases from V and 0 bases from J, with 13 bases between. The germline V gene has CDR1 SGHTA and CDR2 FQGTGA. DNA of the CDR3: TGTGCCAGCAGCTCCAGGAGTACTTCCTCCTACAATGAGCAGTTCTTC. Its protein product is CASSSRSTSSYNEQFF.

The CDR3 loop is CASSDVSYEQYF. CDR3 nucleotide sequence: TGTGCCAGCAGTGATGTCAGTTACGAGCAGTACTTC. The chain has TRBV2 and TRBJ2-7, with D uncertain. This CDR3 region has 12 residues. The V gene lost 3 bases and the J gene lost 4 bases, with 7 bases spanning the gap. Germline V gives CDR1 SNHLY, CDR2 FYNNEI.

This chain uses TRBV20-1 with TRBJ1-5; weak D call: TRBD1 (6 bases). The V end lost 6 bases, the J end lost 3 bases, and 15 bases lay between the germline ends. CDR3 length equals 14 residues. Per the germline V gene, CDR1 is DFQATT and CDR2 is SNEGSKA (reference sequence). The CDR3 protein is CSAPNRVSNQPQHF. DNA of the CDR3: TGCAGTGCACCTAACAGGGTCTCCAATCAGCCCCAGCATTTT.

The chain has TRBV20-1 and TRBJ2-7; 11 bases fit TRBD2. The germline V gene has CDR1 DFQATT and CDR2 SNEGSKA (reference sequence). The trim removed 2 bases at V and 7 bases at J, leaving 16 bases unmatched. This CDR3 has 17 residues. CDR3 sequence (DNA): TGCAGTGCTAGATCGACCATTCTAGCGGGGGGCACAAATGAGCAGTACTTC. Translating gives CSARSTILAGGTNEQYF.

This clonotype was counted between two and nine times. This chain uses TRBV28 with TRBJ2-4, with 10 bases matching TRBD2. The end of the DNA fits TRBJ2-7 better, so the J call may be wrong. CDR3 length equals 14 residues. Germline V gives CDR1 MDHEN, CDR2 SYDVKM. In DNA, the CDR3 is TGTGCCAGCAATACCGCTAGCGGGAGTCTCGAGCAGTACTTC. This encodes CASNTASGSLEQYF.

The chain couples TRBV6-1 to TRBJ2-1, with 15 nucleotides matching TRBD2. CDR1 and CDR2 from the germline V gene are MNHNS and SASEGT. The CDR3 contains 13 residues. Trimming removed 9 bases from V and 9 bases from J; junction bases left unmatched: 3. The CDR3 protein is CASPGLAGGEQFF. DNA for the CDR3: TGTGCCAGTCCGGGACTAGCGGGAGGTGAGCAGTTCTTC.

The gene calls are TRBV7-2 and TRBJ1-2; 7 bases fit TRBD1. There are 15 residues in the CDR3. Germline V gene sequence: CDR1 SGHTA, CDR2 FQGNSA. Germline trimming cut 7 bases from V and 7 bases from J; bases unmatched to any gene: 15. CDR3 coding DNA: TGTGCCAGCAACCGTCCGGAGGACAGGATATTTGGCTACACCTTC. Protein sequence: CASNRPEDRIFGYTF.

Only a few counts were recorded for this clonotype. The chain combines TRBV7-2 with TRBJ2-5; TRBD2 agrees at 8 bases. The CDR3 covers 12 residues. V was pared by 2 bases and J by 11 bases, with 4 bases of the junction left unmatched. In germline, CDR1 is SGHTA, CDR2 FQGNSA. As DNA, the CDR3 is TGTGCCAGCAGCTTATCGGCTAGCGGGCAGTACTTC. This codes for CASSLSASGQYF.

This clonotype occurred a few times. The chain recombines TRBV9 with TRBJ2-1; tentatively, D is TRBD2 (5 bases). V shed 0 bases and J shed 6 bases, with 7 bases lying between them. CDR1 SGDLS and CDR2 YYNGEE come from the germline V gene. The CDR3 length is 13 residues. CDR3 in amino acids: CASSVGSANEQFF. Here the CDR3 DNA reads TGTGCCAGCAGCGTAGGTAGCGCCAATGAGCAGTTCTTC.

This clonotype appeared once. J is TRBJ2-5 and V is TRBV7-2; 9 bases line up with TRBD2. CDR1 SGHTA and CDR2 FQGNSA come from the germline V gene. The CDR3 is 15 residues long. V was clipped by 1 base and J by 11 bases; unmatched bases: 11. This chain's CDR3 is CASSLVASGVGEQYF. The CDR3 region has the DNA TGTGCCAGCAGCTTAGTTGCTAGCGGGGTCGGTGAGCAGTACTTC.

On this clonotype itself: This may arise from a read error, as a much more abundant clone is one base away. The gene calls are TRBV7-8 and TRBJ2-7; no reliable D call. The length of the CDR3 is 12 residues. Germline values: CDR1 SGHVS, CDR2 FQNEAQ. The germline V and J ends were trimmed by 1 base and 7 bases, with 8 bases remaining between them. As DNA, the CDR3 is TGTGCCAGCAGCTTAGACGACAATGAGCAGTACTTC. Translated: CASSLDDNEQYF.

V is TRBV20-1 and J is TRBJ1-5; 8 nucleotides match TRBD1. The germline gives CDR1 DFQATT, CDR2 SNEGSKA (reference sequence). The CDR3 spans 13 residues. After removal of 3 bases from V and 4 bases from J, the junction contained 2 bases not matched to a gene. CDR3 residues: CSARRDRNQPQHF. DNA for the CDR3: TGCAGTGCTAGGAGGGACAGGAATCAGCCCCAGCATTTT.

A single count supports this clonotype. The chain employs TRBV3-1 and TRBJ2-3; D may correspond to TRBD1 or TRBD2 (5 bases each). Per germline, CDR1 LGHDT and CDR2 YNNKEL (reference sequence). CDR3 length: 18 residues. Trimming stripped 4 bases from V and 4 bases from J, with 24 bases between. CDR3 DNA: TGTGCCAGCAGCCTGAAACCCACAGCGGACGGGACGCCAGATACGCAGTATTTT. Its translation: CASSLKPTADGTPDTQYF.

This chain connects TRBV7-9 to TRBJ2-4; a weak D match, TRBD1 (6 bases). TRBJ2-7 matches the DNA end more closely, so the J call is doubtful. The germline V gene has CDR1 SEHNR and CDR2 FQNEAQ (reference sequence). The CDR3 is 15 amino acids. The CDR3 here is CASSSTQGHPYEQYF. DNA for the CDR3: TGTGCCAGCAGCTCCACTCAGGGACACCCCTACGAGCAGTACTTC.

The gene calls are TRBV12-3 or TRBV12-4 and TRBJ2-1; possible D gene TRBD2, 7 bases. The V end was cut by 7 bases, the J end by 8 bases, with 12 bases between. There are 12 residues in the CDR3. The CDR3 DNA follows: TGTGCCAGCACCTGGGGGGGCGATGAGCAGTTCTTC. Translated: CASTWGGDEQFF.

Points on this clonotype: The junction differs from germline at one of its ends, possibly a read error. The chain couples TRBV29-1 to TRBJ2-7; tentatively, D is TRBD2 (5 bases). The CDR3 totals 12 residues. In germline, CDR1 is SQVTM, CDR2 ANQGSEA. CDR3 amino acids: CSVEVNDYDQYF. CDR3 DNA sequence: TGCAGCGTTGAAGTCAACGACTACGACCAGTACTTC.